This passage covers 6 T cell receptor beta chains from one sample sequenced in a study of blood T cell repertoires in COVID-19. Using immunoSEQ multiplex PCR, the repertoire was profiled, and TCRdb retains in-frame clones only, with some absent. The table has 68,000 or so clones, around three quarters seen once. What was sequenced was peripheral blood. All receptors derive from a human donor in a cohort sampled during active COVID-19.

The chain couples TRBV6-2 or TRBV6-3 to TRBJ1-2, with a possible D match to TRBD1 (5 bases). Per germline, CDR1 MNHEY and CDR2 SVGEGT. The CDR3 is 13 residues long. V was shortened by 5 bases and J by 8 bases, with 15 bases between the two germline ends. CDR3 in amino acids: CASSASVQEGYTF. As DNA, the CDR3 is TGTGCCAGCAGTGCTTCGGTACAGGAGGGCTACACCTTC.

This clone turned up a few times. The V gene is TRBV3-1 (or the pseudogene TRBV3-2), the J gene TRBJ1-2; D remains unclear. Germline CDR1 LGHDT, CDR2 YNNKEL (reference sequence). This CDR3 comprises 16 residues. The V and J ends lost 0 bases and 1 base respectively, with 12 bases between them. The CDR3 spells CASSQDYRVHNYGYTF. The CDR3 bases are TGTGCCAGCAGCCAAGATTACCGGGTACATAACTATGGCTACACCTTC.

The chain couples TRBV5-1 to TRBJ2-7; D is perhaps TRBD1 (6 bases). Trimming took 1 base from V and 4 from J, leaving 12 bases between them. This CDR3 has 14 amino acids. Germline values: CDR1 SGHRS, CDR2 YFSETQ. The CDR3 loop reads CASSLIQGEYEQYF. As DNA, the CDR3 is TGCGCCAGCAGCTTGATACAGGGAGAGTACGAGCAGTACTTC.

This sequence joins TRBV18 and TRBJ2-5, with D possibly TRBD2 on 6 matching bases. Deletions cut 3 bases from V and 5 bases from J, with 13 bases between. Germline values: CDR1 KGHSH, CDR2 LQKENI. The CDR3 has 14 residues. The CDR3 loop is CASSPGLHMETQYF. The CDR3 bases are TGTGCCAGCTCACCGGGACTCCATATGGAGACCCAGTACTTC.

V gene TRBV11-3 combines with J gene TRBJ2-7; weak D call: TRBD2 (5 bases). CDR3 length equals 12 residues. V lost 7 bases and J lost 5, with 12 bases in between. Germline-derived CDR1 and CDR2 are SGHNT and YENEEA. The CDR3 sequence: CASTLGGHEQYF. The CDR3 DNA follows: TGTGCCAGCACCCTCGGAGGACACGAGCAGTACTTC.

This chain links TRBV9 with TRBJ1-3; the D gene is possibly TRBD1 (5 bases). The CDR3 is 16 residues long. Trimming left V 5 bases short and J 0 bases short, with 15 bases between. From germline, CDR1 is SGDLS and CDR2 YYNGEE. The CDR3 reads CASSTGGVNSGNTIYF. The CDR3 DNA reads TGTGCCAGCAGTACAGGAGGGGTCAACTCTGGAAACACCATATATTTT.